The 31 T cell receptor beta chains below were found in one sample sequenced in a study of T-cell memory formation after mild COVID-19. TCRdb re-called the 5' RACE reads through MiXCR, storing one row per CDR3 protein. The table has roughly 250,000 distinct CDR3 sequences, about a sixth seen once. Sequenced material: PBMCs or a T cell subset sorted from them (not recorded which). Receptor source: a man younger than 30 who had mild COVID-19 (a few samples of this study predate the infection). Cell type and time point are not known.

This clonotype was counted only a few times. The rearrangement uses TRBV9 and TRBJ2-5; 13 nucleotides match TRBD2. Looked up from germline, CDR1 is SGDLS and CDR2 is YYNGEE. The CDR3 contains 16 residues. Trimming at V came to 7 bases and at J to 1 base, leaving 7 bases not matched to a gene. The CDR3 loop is CASARGTSGAQETQYF. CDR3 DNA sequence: TGTGCCAGCGCGAGGGGGACTAGCGGGGCCCAAGAGACCCAGTACTTC. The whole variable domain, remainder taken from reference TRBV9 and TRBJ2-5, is DSGVTQTPKHLITATGQRVTLRCSPRSGDLSVYWYQQSLDQGLQFLIQYYNGEERAKGNILERFSAQQFPDLHSELNLSSLELGDSALYFCASARGTSGAQETQYFGPGTRLLVL.

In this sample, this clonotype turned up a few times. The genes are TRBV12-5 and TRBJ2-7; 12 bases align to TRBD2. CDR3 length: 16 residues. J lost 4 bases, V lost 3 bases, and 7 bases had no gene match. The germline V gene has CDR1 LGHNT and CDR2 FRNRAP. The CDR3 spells CASGFSPLAGGYEQYF. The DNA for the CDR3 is TGTGCTAGTGGTTTCTCTCCCCTAGCGGGGGGGTACGAGCAGTACTTC. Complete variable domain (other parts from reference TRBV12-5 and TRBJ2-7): DARVTQTPRHKVTEMGQEVTMRCQPILGHNTVFWYRQTMMQGLELLAYFRNRAPLDDSGMPKDRFSAEMPDATLATLKIQPSEPRDSAVYFCASGFSPLAGGYEQYFGPGTRLTVT.

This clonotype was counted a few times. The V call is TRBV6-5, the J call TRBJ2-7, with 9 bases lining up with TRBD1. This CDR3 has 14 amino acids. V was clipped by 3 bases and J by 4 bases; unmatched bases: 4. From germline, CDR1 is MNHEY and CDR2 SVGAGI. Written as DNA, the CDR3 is TGTGCCAGCAGTTATTCGGGACAGGGTTACGAGCAGTACTTC. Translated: CASSYSGQGYEQYF.

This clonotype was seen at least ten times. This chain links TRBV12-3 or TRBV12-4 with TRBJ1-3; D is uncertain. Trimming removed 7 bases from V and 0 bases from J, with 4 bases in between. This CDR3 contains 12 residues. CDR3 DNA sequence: TGTGCCAGCACCAACTCTGGAAACACCATATATTTT. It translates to CASTNSGNTIYF.

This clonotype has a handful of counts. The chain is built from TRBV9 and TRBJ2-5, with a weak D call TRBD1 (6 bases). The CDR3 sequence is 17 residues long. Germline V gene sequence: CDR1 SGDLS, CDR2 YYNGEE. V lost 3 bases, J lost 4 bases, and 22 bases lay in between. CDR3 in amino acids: CASSDGIPGPRGETQYF. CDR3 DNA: TGTGCCAGCAGCGATGGAATTCCGGGACCCAGGGGAGAGACCCAGTACTTC.

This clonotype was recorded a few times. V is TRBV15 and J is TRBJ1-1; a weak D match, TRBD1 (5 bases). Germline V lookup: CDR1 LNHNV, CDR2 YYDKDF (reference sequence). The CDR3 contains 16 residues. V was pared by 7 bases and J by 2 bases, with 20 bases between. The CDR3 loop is CATITAPTAPNTEAFF. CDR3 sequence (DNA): TGTGCCACCATCACCGCCCCGACAGCTCCCAACACTGAAGCTTTCTTT.

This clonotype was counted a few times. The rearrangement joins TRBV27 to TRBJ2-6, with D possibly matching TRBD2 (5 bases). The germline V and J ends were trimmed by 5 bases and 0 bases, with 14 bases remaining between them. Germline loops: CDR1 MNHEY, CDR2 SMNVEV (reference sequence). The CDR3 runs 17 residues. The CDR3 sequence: CASSPSRGDSGANVLTF. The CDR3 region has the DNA TGTGCCAGCAGTCCCTCTCGGGGAGACTCTGGGGCCAACGTCCTGACTTTC.

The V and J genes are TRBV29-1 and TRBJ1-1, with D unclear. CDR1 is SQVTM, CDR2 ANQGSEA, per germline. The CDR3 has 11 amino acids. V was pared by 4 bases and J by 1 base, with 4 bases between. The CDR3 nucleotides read TGCAGCGTTGCTAGGAACACTGAAGCTTTCTTT. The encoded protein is CSVARNTEAFF.

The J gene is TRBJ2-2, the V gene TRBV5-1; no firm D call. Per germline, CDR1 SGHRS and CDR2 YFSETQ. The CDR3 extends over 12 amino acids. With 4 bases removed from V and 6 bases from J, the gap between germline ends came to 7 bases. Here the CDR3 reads CASSTYAGELFF. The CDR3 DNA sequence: TGCGCCAGCAGCACGTACGCCGGGGAGCTGTTTTTT.

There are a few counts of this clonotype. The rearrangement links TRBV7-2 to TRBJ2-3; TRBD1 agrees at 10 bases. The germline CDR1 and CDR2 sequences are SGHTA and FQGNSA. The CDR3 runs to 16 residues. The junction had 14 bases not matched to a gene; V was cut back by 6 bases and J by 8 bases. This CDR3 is CASSPDTGTGVPTQYF. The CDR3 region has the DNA TGTGCCAGCAGTCCTGATACCGGGACAGGGGTCCCTACGCAGTATTTT.

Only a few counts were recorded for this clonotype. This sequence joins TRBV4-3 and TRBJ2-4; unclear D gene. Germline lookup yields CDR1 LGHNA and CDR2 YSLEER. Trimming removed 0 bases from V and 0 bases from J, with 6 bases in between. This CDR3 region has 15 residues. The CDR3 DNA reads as TGCGCCAGCAGCCAAGAATACTTAGCCAAAAACATTCAGTACTTC. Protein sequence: CASSQEYLAKNIQYF.

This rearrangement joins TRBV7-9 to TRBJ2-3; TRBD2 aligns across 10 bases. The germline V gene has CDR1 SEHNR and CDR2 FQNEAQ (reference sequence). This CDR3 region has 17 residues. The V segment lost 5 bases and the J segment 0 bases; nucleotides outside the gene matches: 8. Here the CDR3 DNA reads TGTGCCAGCAGCCGAAGGACTAGCGGAACTAGCACAGATACGCAGTATTTT. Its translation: CASSRRTSGTSTDTQYF.

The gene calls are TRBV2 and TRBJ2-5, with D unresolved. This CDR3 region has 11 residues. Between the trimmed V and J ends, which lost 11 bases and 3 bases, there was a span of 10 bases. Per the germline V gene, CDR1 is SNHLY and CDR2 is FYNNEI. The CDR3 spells CADRREETQYF. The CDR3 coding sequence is TGTGCCGATCGACGAGAAGAGACCCAGTACTTC.

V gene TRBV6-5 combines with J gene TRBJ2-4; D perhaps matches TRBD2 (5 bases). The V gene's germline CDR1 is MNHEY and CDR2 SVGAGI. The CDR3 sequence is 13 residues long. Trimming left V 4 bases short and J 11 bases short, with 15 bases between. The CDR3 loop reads CASSSGVGGFQYF. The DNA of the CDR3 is TGTGCCAGCAGTTCCGGAGTCGGAGGATTTCAGTACTTC.

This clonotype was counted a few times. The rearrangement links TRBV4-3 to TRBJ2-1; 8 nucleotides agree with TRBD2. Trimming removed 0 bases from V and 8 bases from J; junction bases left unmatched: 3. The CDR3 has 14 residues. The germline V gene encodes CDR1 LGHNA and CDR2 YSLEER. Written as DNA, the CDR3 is TGCGCCAGCAGCCAAGACGCAGCGGGGGATGAGCAGTTCTTC. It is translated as CASSQDAAGDEQFF.

The CDR3 sequence: CASSLGGAGNIQYF. The CDR3 DNA reads as TGTGCCAGCAGCTTAGGAGGGGCTGGGAACATTCAGTACTTC. V is TRBV7-2 and J is TRBJ2-4; either TRBD1 or TRBD2 may fit D (5 bases each). The CDR3 spans 14 residues. Germline V lookup: CDR1 SGHTA, CDR2 FQGNSA. V gave up 1 base and J gave up 7 bases, with 11 bases separating them.

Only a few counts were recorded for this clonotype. CDR3 nucleotide sequence: TGTGCCAGCAGCCAAGAGGGTTCGAGGGCTCAGCCCCAGCATTTT. It specifies CASSQEGSRAQPQHF. This chain links TRBV3-1 with TRBJ1-5; D remains unclear. CDR1 is LGHDT and CDR2 is YNNKEL in the germline V gene (reference sequence). Trimming cost V 0 bases and J 6 bases, with 12 bases left between them. This CDR3 comprises 15 residues.

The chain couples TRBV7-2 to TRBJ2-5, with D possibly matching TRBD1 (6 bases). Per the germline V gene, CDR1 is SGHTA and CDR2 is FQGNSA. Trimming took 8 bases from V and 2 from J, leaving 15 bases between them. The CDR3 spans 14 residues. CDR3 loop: CASRWGPGQETQYF. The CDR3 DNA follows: TGTGCCAGCCGATGGGGGCCGGGGCAAGAGACCCAGTACTTC.

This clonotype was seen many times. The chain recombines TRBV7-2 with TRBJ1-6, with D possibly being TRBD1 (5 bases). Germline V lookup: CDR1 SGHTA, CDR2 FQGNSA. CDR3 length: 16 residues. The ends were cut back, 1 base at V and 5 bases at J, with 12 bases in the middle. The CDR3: CASSLVPGLDNSPLHF. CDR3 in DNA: TGTGCCAGCAGCTTAGTCCCAGGGCTGGATAATTCACCCCTCCACTTT.

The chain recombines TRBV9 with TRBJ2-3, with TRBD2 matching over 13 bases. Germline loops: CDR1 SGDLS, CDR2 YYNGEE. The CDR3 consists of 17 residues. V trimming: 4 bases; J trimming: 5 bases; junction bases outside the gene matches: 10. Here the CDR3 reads CASSPRTSGGSGDTQYF. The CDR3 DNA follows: TGTGCCAGCAGCCCGCGGACTAGCGGGGGCTCGGGAGATACGCAGTATTTT.

DNA of the CDR3: TGTGCCAGCTCACCCCCCGGGACTAGCAAGGGGGGGGAGCAGTTCTTC. It yields the protein CASSPPGTSKGGEQFF. This chain uses TRBV18 with TRBJ2-1; 9 bases map to TRBD2. Unmatched junction bases numbered 13, after V lost 3 bases and J lost 10 bases. The CDR3 sequence is 16 residues long. Germline CDR1 and CDR2: KGHSH and LQKENI.

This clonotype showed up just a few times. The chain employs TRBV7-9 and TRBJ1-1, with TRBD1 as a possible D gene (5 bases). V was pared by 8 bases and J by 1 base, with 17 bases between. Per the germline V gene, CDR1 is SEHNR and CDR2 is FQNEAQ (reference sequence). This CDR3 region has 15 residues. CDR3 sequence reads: CASASRGPTNTEAFF. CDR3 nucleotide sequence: TGTGCCAGCGCCTCGCGGGGCCCGACGAACACTGAAGCTTTCTTT.

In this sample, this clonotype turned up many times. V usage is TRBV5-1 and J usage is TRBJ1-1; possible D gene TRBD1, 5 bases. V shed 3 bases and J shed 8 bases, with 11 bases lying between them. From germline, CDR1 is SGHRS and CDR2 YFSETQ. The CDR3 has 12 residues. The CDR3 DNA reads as TGCGCCAGCAGCTCCGGGACGCCGGAAGCTTTCTTT. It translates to CASSSGTPEAFF.

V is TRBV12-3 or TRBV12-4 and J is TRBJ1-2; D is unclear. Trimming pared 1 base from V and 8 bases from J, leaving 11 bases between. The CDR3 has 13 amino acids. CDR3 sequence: CASSLGELRGYTF. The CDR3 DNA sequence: TGTGCCAGCAGTTTAGGGGAATTACGCGGCTACACCTTC.

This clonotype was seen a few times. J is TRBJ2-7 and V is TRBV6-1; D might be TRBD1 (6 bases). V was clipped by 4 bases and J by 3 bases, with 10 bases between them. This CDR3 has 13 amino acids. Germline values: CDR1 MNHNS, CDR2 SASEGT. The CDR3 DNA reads TGTGCCAGCAGTGGGGACATAAACTACGAGCAGTACGTC. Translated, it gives CASSGDINYEQYV.

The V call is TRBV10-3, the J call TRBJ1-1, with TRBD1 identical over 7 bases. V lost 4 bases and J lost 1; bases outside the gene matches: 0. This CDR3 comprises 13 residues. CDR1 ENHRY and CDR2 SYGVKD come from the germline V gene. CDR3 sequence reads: CAISGDRNTEAFF. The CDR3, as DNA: TGTGCCATCAGTGGGGACAGGAACACTGAAGCTTTCTTT.

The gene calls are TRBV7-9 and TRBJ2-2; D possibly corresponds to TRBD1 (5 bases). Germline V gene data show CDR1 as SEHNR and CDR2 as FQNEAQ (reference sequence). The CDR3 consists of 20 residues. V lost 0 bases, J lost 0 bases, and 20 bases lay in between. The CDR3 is CASSLAPGWGLKANTGELFF. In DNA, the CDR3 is TGTGCCAGCAGCTTAGCTCCTGGGTGGGGCCTCAAGGCGAACACCGGGGAGCTGTTTTTT.

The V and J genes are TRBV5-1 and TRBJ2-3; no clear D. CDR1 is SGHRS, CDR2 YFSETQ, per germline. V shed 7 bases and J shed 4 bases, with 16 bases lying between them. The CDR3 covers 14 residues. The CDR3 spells CASSGEVDADTQYF. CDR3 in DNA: TGCGCCAGCTCCGGCGAGGTGGACGCAGATACGCAGTATTTT.

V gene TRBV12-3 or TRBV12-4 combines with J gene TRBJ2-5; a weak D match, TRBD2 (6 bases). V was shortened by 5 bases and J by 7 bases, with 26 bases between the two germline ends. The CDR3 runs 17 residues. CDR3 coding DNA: TGTGCCAGCAGTAGCTATTCCGACAATCTCAAGGGAGGGACCCAGTACTTC. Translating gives CASSSYSDNLKGGTQYF.

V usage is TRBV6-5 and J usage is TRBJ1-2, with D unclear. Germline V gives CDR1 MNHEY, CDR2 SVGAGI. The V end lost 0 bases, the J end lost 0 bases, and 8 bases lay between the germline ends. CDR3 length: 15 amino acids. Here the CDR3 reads CASSYSRQTNYGYTF. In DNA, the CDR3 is TGTGCCAGCAGTTACTCCCGACAAACTAACTATGGCTACACCTTC.

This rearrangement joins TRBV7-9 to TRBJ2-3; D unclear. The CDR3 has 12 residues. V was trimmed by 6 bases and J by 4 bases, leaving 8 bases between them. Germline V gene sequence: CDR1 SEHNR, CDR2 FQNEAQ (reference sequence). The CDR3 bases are TGTGCCAGCAGACAGAGTTCAGATACGCAGTATTTT. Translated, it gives CASRQSSDTQYF.